Below are 8 T cell receptor beta chains sequenced from a single sample in a study of cytomegalovirus exposure and HLA in healthy donors (dated by TCRdb to 2016 to 2017). The protocol used for the library was the immunoSEQ multiplex PCR assay. For the multiplex PCR, a mixture combining 60 forward primers for TCR Vbeta segments and 13 reverse primers for TCR Jbeta segments was used. The immuneACCESS repertoire file appears here via TCRdb, limited to in-frame rearrangements. These files lack a portion of the clones; in checked studies, under half of the deficit traces to unresolved V genes, and the cause of the others is not known. Here the sample has over 200,000 clones; 70% to 90% occur a single time. Jointly, the top ten make up about 1.2% of the sample. The sequenced material came from PBMCs. The receptor source for this set is a human donor in good health.

The chain carries TRBV29-1 and TRBJ1-3; D is uncertain. This CDR3 is built from 12 residues. V gave up 5 bases and J gave up 2 bases, with 7 bases separating them. CDR1 is SQVTM, CDR2 ANQGSEA, per germline. CDR3 residues: CSVRGTGNTIYF. In DNA, the CDR3 is TGCAGCGTTCGGGGAACTGGAAACACCATATATTTT. The complete variable domain, with remaining parts taken from reference TRBV29-1 and TRBJ1-3, reads SAVISQKPSRDICQRGTSLTIQCQVDSQVTMMFWYRQQPGQSLTLIATANQGSEATYESGFVIDKFPISRPNLTFSTLTVSNMSPEDSSIYLCSVRGTGNTIYFGEGSWLTVV.

V usage is TRBV27 and J usage is TRBJ2-1, with D possibly TRBD1 on 5 matching bases. Germline loops: CDR1 MNHEY, CDR2 SMNVEV (reference sequence). The CDR3 consists of 15 residues. V lost 2 bases and J 0 bases, leaving 8 bases between the germline ends. The CDR3, as DNA: TGTGCCAGCAGTTTACAGGGAAGCTCCTACAATGAGCAGTTCTTC. Residues: CASSLQGSSYNEQFF.

The V call is TRBV7-6, the J call TRBJ2-3; TRBD2 aligns across 16 bases. Germline-derived CDR1 and CDR2 are SGHVS and FNYEAQ. The CDR3 totals 18 residues. V was clipped by 5 bases and J by 4 bases; unmatched bases: 9. CDR3 nucleotide sequence: TGTGCCAGCAGCCAGGGACTAGCGGGAGGGCCCTCGGCAGATACGCAGTATTTT. Protein product: CASSQGLAGGPSADTQYF.

As concerns this clone: In the same sample, other DNA sequences code for this CDR3. The rearrangement uses TRBV28 and TRBJ1-3; TRBD1 aligns across 7 bases. CDR1 and CDR2 from the germline V gene are MDHEN and SYDVKM. The CDR3 is 17 residues long. After removal of 6 bases from V and 3 bases from J, the junction contained 14 bases not matched to a gene. The CDR3 here is CASSLPRTGRSGNTIYF. In nucleotides, the CDR3 is TGTGCCAGCAGCCTCCCGCGGACAGGACGAAGTGGAAACACCATATATTTT.

This clone was counted a single time. The chain links TRBV10-3 to TRBJ2-5, with 9 bases identical to TRBD2. Germline assignment: CDR1 ENHRY and CDR2 SYGVKD. The CDR3 loop spans 15 amino acids. V dropped 10 bases and J dropped 2; count of bases not matched to a gene: 11. The CDR3 bases are TGTGCCACCAGGAGAGGCGGGAGGGATCAAGAGACCCAGTACTTC. Amino acid sequence: CATRRGGRDQETQYF.

This chain links TRBV29-1 with TRBJ2-1, with D tentatively TRBD1 (6 bases). This CDR3 has 17 amino acids. Germline-derived CDR1 and CDR2 are SQVTM and ANQGSEA. Trimming took off 7 bases at V and 4 bases at J, with 26 bases between the two ends. The CDR3 here is CSANVVGQRSKYNEQFF. For the CDR3, the DNA is TGCAGCGCCAACGTTGTAGGACAGCGATCTAAGTACAATGAGCAGTTCTTC.

The J gene is TRBJ2-7, the V gene TRBV2; 7 nucleotides align to TRBD1. This CDR3 comprises 14 residues. V lost 6 bases, J lost 1 base, and 6 bases stayed unmatched. Germline V CDR1 and CDR2: SNHLY, FYNNEI. The CDR3 DNA follows: TGTGCCAGCAGCCCGGGACAGCTATCCTACGAGCAGTACTTC. It codes for CASSPGQLSYEQYF.

The rearrangement uses TRBV9 and TRBJ2-1, with D unclear. The CDR3 runs 14 residues. Per the germline V gene, CDR1 is SGDLS and CDR2 is YYNGEE. With 2 bases removed from V and 0 bases from J, the gap between germline ends came to 6 bases. The CDR3 region has the DNA TGTGCCAGCAGCGTTGCTAGCTCCTACAATGAGCAGTTCTTC. As protein: CASSVASSYNEQFF.